This TCR beta chain was documented in a study of T cells in Graves' hyperthyroidism and ophthalmopathy. The wider study: Peripheral blood was acquired at first diagnosis, ahead of any therapy whatsoever.

Findings and caveats of the study: Most clonotypes expanded in thyroid above 0.001 were likewise present in blood.

Worth noting for this clonotype: Antigen: not known.

Participants, patients aged 18 to 65, had newly diagnosed hyperthyroidism with a duration under 2 months. Germline V gene data show CDR1 as SEHNR and CDR2 as FQNEAQ (reference sequence). CDR3 length: 16 amino acids. V shed 2 bases, J shed 4 bases, and the junction held 7 bases outside the gene matches. Amplification targeted TCR beta CDR3 regions from RNA transcripts. The TCR CDR3 first-round RT-PCR relied on the HTBI primer set. TCRdb reprocessed the multiplex PCR reads with MiXCR, giving one entry per CDR3 protein. The sample records a few hundred thousand distinct CDR3 sequences, 14% being singletons.

The chain links TRBV7-9 to TRBJ2-1; 8 bases agree with TRBD2. This sequence originates from a woman in her forties with Graves' hyperthyroidism. Sequencing used blood. The CDR3 nucleotides read TGTGCCAGCAGCTTATGGACAGCGGGAGAGTACAATGAGCAGTTCTTC. It yields the protein CASSLWTAGEYNEQFF.